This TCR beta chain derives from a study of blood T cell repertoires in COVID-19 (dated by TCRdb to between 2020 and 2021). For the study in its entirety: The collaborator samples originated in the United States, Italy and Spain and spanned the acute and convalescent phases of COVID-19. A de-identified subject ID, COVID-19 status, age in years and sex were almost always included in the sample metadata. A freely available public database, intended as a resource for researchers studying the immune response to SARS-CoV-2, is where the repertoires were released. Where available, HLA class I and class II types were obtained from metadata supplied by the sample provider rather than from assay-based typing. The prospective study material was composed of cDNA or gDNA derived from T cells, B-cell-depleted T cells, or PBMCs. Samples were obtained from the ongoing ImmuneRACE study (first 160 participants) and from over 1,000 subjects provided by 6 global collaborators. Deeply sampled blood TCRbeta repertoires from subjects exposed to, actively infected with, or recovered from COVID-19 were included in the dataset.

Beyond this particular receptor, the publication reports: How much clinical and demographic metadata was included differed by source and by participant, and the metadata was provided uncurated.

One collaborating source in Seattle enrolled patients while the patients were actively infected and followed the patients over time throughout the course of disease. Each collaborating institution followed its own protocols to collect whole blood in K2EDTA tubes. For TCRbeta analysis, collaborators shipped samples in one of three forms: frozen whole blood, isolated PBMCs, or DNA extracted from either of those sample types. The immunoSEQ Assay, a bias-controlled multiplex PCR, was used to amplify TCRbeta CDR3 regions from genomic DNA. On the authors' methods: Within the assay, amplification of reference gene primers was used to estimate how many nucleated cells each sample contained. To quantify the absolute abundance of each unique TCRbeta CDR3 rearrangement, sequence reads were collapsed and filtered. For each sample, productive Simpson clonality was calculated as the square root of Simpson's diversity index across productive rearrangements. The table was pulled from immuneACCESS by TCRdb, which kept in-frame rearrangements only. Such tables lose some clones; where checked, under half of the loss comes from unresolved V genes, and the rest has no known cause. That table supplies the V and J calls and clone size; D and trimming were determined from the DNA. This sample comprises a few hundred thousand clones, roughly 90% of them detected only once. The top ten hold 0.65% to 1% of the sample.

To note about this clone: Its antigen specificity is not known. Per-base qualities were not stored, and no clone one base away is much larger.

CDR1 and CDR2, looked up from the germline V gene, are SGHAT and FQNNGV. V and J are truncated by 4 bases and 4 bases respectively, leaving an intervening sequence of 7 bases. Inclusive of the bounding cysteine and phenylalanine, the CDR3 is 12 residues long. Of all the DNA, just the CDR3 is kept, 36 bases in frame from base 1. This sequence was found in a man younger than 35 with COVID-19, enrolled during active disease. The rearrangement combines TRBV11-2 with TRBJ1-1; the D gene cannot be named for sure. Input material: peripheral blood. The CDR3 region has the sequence CASSSRPTEAFF. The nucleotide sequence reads TGTGCCAGCAGCTCCCGTCCCACTGAAGCTTTCTTT.